This is a list of T cell receptor beta chains from one sample in a study of technical replicates of blood from several donors. Measured with immunoSEQ multiplex PCR; TCRdb has only the in-frame clones, and not every one. The table has under 95,000 clones, around 91% seen once. Sequenced material: T cells isolated from PBMCs. The receptor set was obtained from a human donor in good health. Some clones in this sample may be carry-over from other donors' samples. CDR3s include the opening cysteine and the closing phenylalanine or tryptophan. A D gene is named only where the DNA matches it firmly. The size entry is marked missing in some rows and otherwise reads once, few, many or a size class.

TRBV11-2	TRBJ2-3	TRBD1	once	CASSLRLGTGGTDTQYF	TGTGCCAGCAGCTTAAGGTTAGGGACAGGGGGAACAGATACGCAGTATTTT
TRBV5-1	TRBJ1-1	.	.	CASSLATQNTEAFF	TGCGCCAGCAGCTTGGCCACACAGAACACTGAAGCTTTCTTT
TRBV6-1	TRBJ1-1	.	few	CASSESGTEAFF	TGTGCCAGCAGTGAATCCGGGACAGAAGCTTTCTTT
TRBV11-2	TRBJ2-1	TRBD2	.	CASSLPGGSQFF	TGTGCCAGCAGCTTACCGGGGGGAAGCCAGTTCTTC
TRBV2	TRBJ1-5	.	.	CASQGFHQPQHF	TGTGCCAGCCAGGGGTTTCATCAGCCCCAGCATTTT
TRBV7-8	TRBJ2-7	TRBD1	.	CASSIYSGTGSFSSYEQYF	TGTGCCAGCAGCATCTACAGCGGGACAGGGTCTTTCAGCTCCTACGAGCAGTACTTC
TRBV14	TRBJ1-1	.	.	CASSQYRGLNTEAFF	TGTGCCAGCAGCCAGTATCGGGGGTTGAACACTGAAGCTTTCTTT
TRBV5-4	TRBJ1-2	TRBD1	once	CASSFRTGVNYGYTF	TGTGCCAGCAGCTTTCGGACAGGGGTTAACTATGGCTACACCTTC
TRBV18	TRBJ2-7	TRBD1	few	CASSPQRRDGTGSSYEQYF	TGTGCCAGCTCACCCCAACGTAGGGACGGGACAGGGAGCTCCTACGAGCAGTACTTC
TRBV5-1	TRBJ2-7	TRBD2	.	CASSWGLAEFLYEQYF	TGCGCCAGCAGCTGGGGACTAGCGGAGTTCCTCTACGAGCAGTACTTC
TRBV30	TRBJ1-2	.	many	CAWIGGVRYGYTF	TGTGCCTGGATCGGAGGGGTTCGATATGGCTACACCTTC
TRBV6-1	TRBJ2-7	TRBD2	.	CASSASRGSGAYEQYF	TGTGCCAGCAGTGCCTCCCGGGGGAGCGGGGCCTACGAGCAGTACTTC
TRBV6-1	TRBJ2-1	.	.	CASSSGNYNEQFF	TGTGCCAGCAGTTCAGGGAATTACAATGAGCAGTTCTTC
TRBV2	TRBJ2-1	.	.	CASSVDSSSYNEQFF	TGTGCCAGCAGTGTTGATTCGAGCTCCTACAATGAGCAGTTCTTC
TRBV6-5	TRBJ2-3	.	.	CASSRQGRADTQYF	TGTGCCAGCAGCCGACAGGGGAGGGCAGATACGCAGTATTTT
TRBV5-1	TRBJ2-7	TRBD1	once	CASSLRPGGAYEQYF	TGCGCCAGCAGCCTCCGCCCAGGGGGTGCCTACGAGCAGTACTTC
TRBV11-3	TRBJ1-6	.	.	CASSLRTFNSPLHF	TGTGCCAGCAGCCTTAGGACATTCAATTCACCCCTCCACTTT